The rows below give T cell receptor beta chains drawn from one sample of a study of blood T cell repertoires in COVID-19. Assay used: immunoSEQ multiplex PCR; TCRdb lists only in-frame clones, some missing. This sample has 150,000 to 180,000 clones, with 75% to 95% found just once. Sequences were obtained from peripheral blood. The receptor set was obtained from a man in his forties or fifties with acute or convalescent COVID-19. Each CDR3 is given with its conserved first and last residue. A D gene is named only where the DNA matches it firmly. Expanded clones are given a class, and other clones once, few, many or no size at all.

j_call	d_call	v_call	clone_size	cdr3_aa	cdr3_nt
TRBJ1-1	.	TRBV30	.	CAWSVVVRDTEAFF	TGTGCCTGGAGTGTGGTAGTCAGGGACACTGAAGCTTTCTTT
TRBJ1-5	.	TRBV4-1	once	CASSQVGAGGGQPQHF	TGCGCCAGCAGCCAAGTGGGGGCGGGGGGCGGACAGCCCCAGCATTTT
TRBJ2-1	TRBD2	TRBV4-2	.	CASSQEGRLAGGPDEQFF	TGTGCCAGCAGCCAAGAGGGGAGGCTAGCGGGGGGGCCGGATGAGCAGTTCTTC
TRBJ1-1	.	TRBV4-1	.	CASSQVSKNTEAFF	TGCGCCAGCAGCCAAGTAAGCAAGAACACTGAAGCTTTCTTT
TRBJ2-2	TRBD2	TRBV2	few	CASSETSRTGELFF	TGTGCCAGCAGTGAGACTAGCCGCACCGGGGAGCTGTTTTTT
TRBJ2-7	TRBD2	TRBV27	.	CASSPIPWGEGRDEQYF	TGTGCCAGCAGTCCCATCCCTTGGGGGGAGGGCCGCGACGAGCAGTACTTC
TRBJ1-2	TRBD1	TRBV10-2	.	CASSASRKQGSYGYTF	TGCGCCAGCAGTGCCTCCAGGAAACAGGGGTCCTATGGCTACACCTTC
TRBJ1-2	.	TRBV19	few	CASSIVTGQNGYTF	TGTGCCAGTAGTATAGTGACAGGACAGAATGGCTACACCTTC
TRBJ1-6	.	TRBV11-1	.	CASSPGSDSLSPLHF	TGTGCCAGCAGTCCAGGGTCGGACAGCCTTTCACCCCTCCACTTT
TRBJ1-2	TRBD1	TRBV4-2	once	CASSQDTQGAFGYTF	TGTGCCAGCAGCCAAGATACACAGGGGGCGTTCGGCTACACCTTC
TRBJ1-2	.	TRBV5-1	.	CASTPDSLRGYTF	TGCGCCAGCACACCCGACAGTTTGCGTGGCTACACCTTC
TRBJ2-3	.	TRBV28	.	CASSDLGIGGTQYF	TGTGCCAGCAGTGACCTAGGCATAGGCGGTACGCAGTATTTT
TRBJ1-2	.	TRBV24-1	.	CATSDFYSGYTF	TGTGCCACCAGTGATTTCTACAGCGGCTACACCTTC
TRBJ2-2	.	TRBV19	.	CASSIVYTGELFF	TGTGCCAGTAGTATAGTCTACACCGGGGAGCTGTTTTTT
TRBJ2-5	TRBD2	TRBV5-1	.	CASAWGLAGGPETQYF	TGCGCCTCTGCTTGGGGTCTAGCGGGAGGGCCGGAGACCCAGTACTTC
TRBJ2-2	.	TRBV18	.	CASSPTDVQGGNTGELFF	TGTGCCAGCTCACCAACGGATGTACAGGGTGGGAACACCGGGGAGCTGTTTTTT
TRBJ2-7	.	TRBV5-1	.	CASSFNRSPYEQYF	TGCGCCAGCAGCTTCAACCGGTCGCCCTACGAGCAGTACTTC
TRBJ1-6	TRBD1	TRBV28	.	CASSLDRVHSPLHF	TGTGCCAGCAGTTTAGACAGGGTTCATTCACCCCTCCACTTT
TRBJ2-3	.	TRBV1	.	CTSSLKLF	TGCACCAGCAGCCTAAAGCTTTTT
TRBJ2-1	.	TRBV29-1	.	CSGDTYNEQFF	TGCAGCGGGGACACCTACAATGAGCAGTTCTTC
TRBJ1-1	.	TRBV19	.	CASSNLLVRGLNTEAFF	TGTGCCAGTAGTAACTTGCTGGTCAGGGGCCTGAACACTGAAGCTTTCTTT
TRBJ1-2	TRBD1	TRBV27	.	CASSPQGQGVYGYTF	TGTGCCAGCAGTCCGCAGGGACAGGGAGTCTATGGCTACACCTTC
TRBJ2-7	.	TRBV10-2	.	CASSEGDTLYEQYF	TGCGCCAGCAGTGAAGGGGACACTCTATACGAGCAGTACTTC
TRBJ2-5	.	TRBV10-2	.	CASSESTGRGTQYF	TGCGCCAGCAGTGAGTCGACAGGTCGAGGGACCCAGTACTTC
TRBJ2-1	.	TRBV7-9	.	CASSAPTRHSYNEQFF	TGTGCCAGCAGCGCACCGACAAGGCACTCCTACAATGAGCAGTTCTTC
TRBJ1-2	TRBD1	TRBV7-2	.	CASSPTGGVYGYTF	TGTGCCAGCAGCCCGACAGGGGGTGTCTATGGCTACACCTTC
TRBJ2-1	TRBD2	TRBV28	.	CASSLGLADHNEQFF	TGTGCCAGCAGTTTGGGACTAGCGGATCACAATGAGCAGTTCTTC
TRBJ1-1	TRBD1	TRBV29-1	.	CSVRSPSRQGMNTEAFF	TGCAGCGTCCGAAGTCCTTCGAGACAGGGAATGAACACTGAAGCTTTCTTT
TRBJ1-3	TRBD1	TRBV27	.	CASSPTTPGQTTLGSGNTIYF	TGTGCCAGCAGTCCCACAACCCCGGGACAGACAACCCTGGGCTCTGGAAACACCATATATTTT
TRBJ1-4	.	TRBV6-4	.	CASRTPQTVNEKLFF	TGTGCCAGCAGGACACCACAGACCGTTAATGAAAAACTGTTTTTT
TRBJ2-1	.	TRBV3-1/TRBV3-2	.	CASARGQNSYNEQFF	TGTGCCAGCGCCAGGGGCCAAAACTCCTACAATGAGCAGTTCTTC
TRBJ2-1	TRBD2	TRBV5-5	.	CASSLRLAGGISSYNEQFF	TGTGCCAGCAGCTTGCGGCTAGCGGGGGGTATTAGCTCCTACAATGAGCAGTTCTTC
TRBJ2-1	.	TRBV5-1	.	CASRPDGEHEQFF	TGCGCCAGCCGGCCAGATGGGGAGCACGAGCAGTTCTTC
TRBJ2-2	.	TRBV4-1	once	CASSPHWGVRGGELFF	TGCGCCAGCAGCCCCCATTGGGGGGTACGGGGCGGGGAGCTGTTTTTT
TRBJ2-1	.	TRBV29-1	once	CSVGGWSSYNEQFF	TGCAGCGTGGGGGGTTGGAGCTCCTACAATGAGCAGTTCTTC
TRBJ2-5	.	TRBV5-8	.	CASTGLMTSAEETQYF	TGTGCCAGCACAGGGCTGATGACCTCGGCAGAAGAGACCCAGTACTTC
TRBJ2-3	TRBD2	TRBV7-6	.	CASSVRLAGAADTQYF	TGTGCCAGCAGCGTTCGACTAGCGGGAGCTGCAGATACGCAGTATTTT
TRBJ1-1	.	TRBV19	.	CASSTQEYTEAFF	TGTGCCAGTAGCACCCAAGAGTACACTGAAGCTTTCTTT
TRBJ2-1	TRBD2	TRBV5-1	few	CASSNRDYRYNEQFF	TGCGCCAGCAGCAACCGGGACTATCGGTACAATGAGCAGTTCTTC
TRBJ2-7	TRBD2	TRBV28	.	CASSPGLAGTAKQYF	TGTGCCAGCAGCCCCGGACTAGCGGGAACTGCAAAGCAGTACTTC
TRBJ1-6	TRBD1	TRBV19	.	CASSITGDNSPLHF	TGTGCCAGTAGTATAACAGGGGATAATTCACCCCTCCACTTT
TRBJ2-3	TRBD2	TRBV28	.	CASSPNPQLAGVFADTQYF	TGTGCCAGCAGTCCGAACCCCCAACTAGCGGGGGTCTTTGCAGATACGCAGTATTTT
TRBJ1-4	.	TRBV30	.	CAWTKKGATNEKLFF	TGTGCCTGGACCAAGAAAGGAGCAACTAATGAAAAACTGTTTTTT
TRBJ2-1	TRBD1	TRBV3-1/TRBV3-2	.	CASSYPGQGADEQFF	TGTGCCAGCAGTTACCCGGGACAGGGGGCAGATGAGCAGTTCTTC
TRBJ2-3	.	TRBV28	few	CASKSSPDTQYF	TGTGCCAGCAAGTCCAGTCCAGATACGCAGTATTTT
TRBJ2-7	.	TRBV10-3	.	CAISESILRGLGEQYF	TGTGCCATCAGTGAGTCGATTCTAAGGGGTTTGGGAGAGCAGTACTTC
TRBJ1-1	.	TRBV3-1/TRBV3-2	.	CASSQIGASRNTEAFF	TGTGCCAGCAGCCAAATAGGGGCTTCAAGGAACACTGAAGCTTTCTTT
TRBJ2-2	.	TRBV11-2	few	CASSLGTANTGELFF	TGTGCCAGCAGCTTAGGGACAGCGAACACCGGGGAGCTGTTTTTT
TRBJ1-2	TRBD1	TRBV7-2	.	CASRQDRTYGYTF	TGTGCCAGCAGACAGGACAGGACCTATGGCTACACCTTC
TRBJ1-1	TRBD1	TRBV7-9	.	CASSLTGGLTEAFF	TGTGCCAGCAGCTTAACAGGGGGCTTGACTGAAGCTTTCTTT
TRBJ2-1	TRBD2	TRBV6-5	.	CASNPGTSGGNEQFF	TGTGCCAGCAATCCCGGGACTAGCGGGGGAAATGAGCAGTTCTTC
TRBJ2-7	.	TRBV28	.	CASSPGTRSSYEQYF	TGTGCCAGCAGCCCCGGGACTCGAAGCTCCTACGAGCAGTACTTC
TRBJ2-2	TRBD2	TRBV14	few	CASSQGLATRTNTGELFF	TGTGCCAGCAGCCAAGGACTAGCGACAAGGACGAACACCGGGGAGCTGTTTTTT
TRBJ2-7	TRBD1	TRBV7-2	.	CASTPGQNYEQYF	TGTGCCAGCACGCCGGGACAGAACTACGAGCAGTACTTC
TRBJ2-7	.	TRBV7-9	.	CASSLYPQLPYEQYF	TGTGCCAGCAGCTTATATCCACAGTTACCCTACGAGCAGTACTTC